The clone carrying this T cell receptor beta chain appeared a few times. Its matching antigen is unknown. Sample-barcoded 5' priming and a J-beta primer mix drove a second PCR of 7 to 11 cycles. Every sample produced at least 3 million CDR3-containing paired-end reads. TCRdb independently ran MiXCR on the 5' RACE reads; one entry per CDR3 protein. The sample consists of about 780,000 distinct CDR3 sequences, about 47% of them appearing once. The germline V gene encodes CDR1 LGHDT and CDR2 YNNKEL (reference sequence). The CDR3 is 14 amino acids. The V end lost 4 bases, the J end lost 5 bases, and 12 bases lay between the germline ends. This entry comes from a study of blood T cells in healthy people across ages. Whole-study results and caveats: CMV status of donors was unknown, possibly confounding expanded clonotype changes. Age advanced and TCR beta diversity per million T cells fell, roughly linearly.

V is TRBV3-1 and J is TRBJ1-5, with D perhaps matching TRBD1 (6 bases). Source material: blood. This sequence was found in a man older than 75 in good health. The CDR3: CASSPATGHQPQHF. DNA of the CDR3: TGTGCCAGCAGCCCCGCGACAGGCCATCAGCCCCAGCATTTT. Variable domain in full (rest from reference TRBV3-1 and TRBJ1-5): DTAVSQTPKYLVTQMGNDKSIKCEQNLGHDTMYWYKQDSKKFLKIMFSYNNKELIINETVPNRFSPKSPDKAHLNLHINSLELGDSAVYFCASSPATGHQPQHFGDGTRLSIL.